The next 22 T cell receptor beta chains were all read from a single sample in a study of cytomegalovirus exposure and HLA in healthy donors. The study ran its PCR with 60 Vbeta and 13 Jbeta primers. Assay: immunoSEQ multiplex PCR; the TCRdb copy retains only in-frame clones and omits some. Recorded here are some 120,000 clones; the top ten clones represent 5.5% to 8%. Sequenced sample: PBMCs. The receptors derive from a man aged 35 to 55 in good health and CMV-seropositive.

J is TRBJ2-1 and V is TRBV5-5, with 7 positions matching TRBD2. V lost 0 bases, J lost 0 bases, and 9 bases stayed unmatched. The CDR3 extends over 18 amino acids. CDR1 is SGHKS and CDR2 is YYEKEE in the germline V gene (reference sequence). This CDR3 is CASSLVASGGHSYNEQFF. The CDR3, as DNA: TGTGCCAGCAGCTTGGTCGCTAGCGGAGGGCACTCCTACAATGAGCAGTTCTTC.

The V call is TRBV4-2, the J call TRBJ2-2; 7 positions agree with TRBD1. Looked up from germline, CDR1 is LGHNA and CDR2 is YNFKEQ. The ends lost 3 bases at V and 0 bases at J; junction bases unmatched: 10. This CDR3 has 18 residues. CDR3 bases: TGTGCCAGCAGCCACCGGAGGCCGGGACAGACGAACACCGGGGAGCTGTTTTTT. Translated, it gives CASSHRRPGQTNTGELFF.

This chain uses TRBV19 with TRBJ1-5, with D tentatively TRBD1 (5 bases). The CDR3 consists of 16 residues. In germline, CDR1 is LNHDA, CDR2 SQIVND (reference sequence). V was pared by 5 bases and J by 4 bases, with 18 bases between. The CDR3 region has the DNA TGTGCCAGTAGTCTCAAGGAGGGGATTGGAAATCAGCCCCAGCATTTT. Translated, it gives CASSLKEGIGNQPQHF. The full variable domain, in which reference TRBV19 and TRBJ1-5 provide the parts outside the CDR3, is DGGITQSPKYLFRKEGQNVTLSCEQNLNHDAMYWYRQDPGQGLRLIYYSQIVNDFQKGDIAEGYSVSREKKESFPLTVTSAQKNPTAFYLCASSLKEGIGNQPQHFGDGTRLSIL.

The rearrangement joins TRBV30 to TRBJ1-6; TRBD1 is a possible D gene (6 bases). Trimming pared 3 bases from V and 7 bases from J, leaving 16 bases between. CDR3 length: 15 residues. Looked up from germline, CDR1 is GTSNPN and CDR2 is SVGIG (reference sequence). CDR3 region: CAWRTGQRKNSPLHF. CDR3 coding DNA: TGTGCCTGGAGGACCGGACAGAGAAAAAATTCACCCCTCCACTTT. Supplemented by reference TRBV30 and TRBJ1-6, the full variable domain reads SQTIHQWPATLVQPVGSPLSLECTVEGTSNPNLYWYRQAAGRGLQLLFYSVGIGQISSEVPQNLSASRPQDRQFILSSKKLLLSDSGFYLCAWRTGQRKNSPLHFGNGTRLTVT.

V gene TRBV5-7 combines with J gene TRBJ1-5; 8 nucleotides agree with TRBD1. TRBV5-7 carries the ORF label, with uncertain function. The CDR3 length is 15 residues. V shed 7 bases and J 3 bases; nucleotides not matched to a gene: 9. The CDR3: CASLTDRGLNQPQHF. CDR3 nucleotide sequence: TGTGCCAGCCTAACCGACAGGGGCCTCAATCAGCCCCAGCATTTT.

The gene calls are TRBV29-1 and TRBJ2-7; 8 positions match TRBD2. The CDR3 runs to 13 residues. V was clipped by 6 bases and J by 5 bases; unmatched bases: 9. Germline V gives CDR1 SQVTM, CDR2 ANQGSEA. In DNA form, the CDR3 reads TGCAGCGTCGGCGGGGGGAACGCCCACGAGCAGTACTTC. Encoded protein: CSVGGGNAHEQYF.

The chain employs TRBV5-4 and TRBJ2-7, with TRBD2 matching over 8 bases. Trimming cost V 0 bases and J 2 bases; bases outside gene matches: 13. Germline-derived CDR1 and CDR2 are SGHNT and YYREEE (reference sequence). CDR3 size: 18 residues. The CDR3 DNA reads as TGTGCCAGCAGCTTGGGCCTAGCGGGCCCTTCCGGGGCCTACGAGCAGTACTTC. Its translation: CASSLGLAGPSGAYEQYF.

J is TRBJ1-2 and V is TRBV19; 7 bases match TRBD1. This CDR3 is built from 13 residues. Germline lookup yields CDR1 LNHDA and CDR2 SQIVND (reference sequence). Germline trimming cut 3 bases from V and 10 bases from J; bases unmatched to any gene: 8. The CDR3 DNA sequence: TGTGCCAGTAGTATCGGGCAGGGGGTATTCTACACCTTC. This codes for CASSIGQGVFYTF.

The V and J genes are TRBV10-3 and TRBJ2-1; 10 nucleotides align to TRBD2. The CDR3 is made up of 15 amino acids. V dropped 2 bases and J dropped 7; count of bases not matched to a gene: 5. The V gene's germline CDR1 is ENHRY and CDR2 SYGVKD. CDR3 residues: CAISETSGIPNEQFF. For the CDR3, the DNA is TGTGCCATCAGTGAGACTAGCGGGATCCCTAATGAGCAGTTCTTC.

CDR3 amino acids: CASSTGQGRPPYGYTF. As DNA, the CDR3 is TGTGCCAGCAGCACGGGACAGGGAAGGCCCCCCTATGGCTACACCTTC. The rearrangement joins TRBV7-3 to TRBJ1-2; 9 bases are a match to TRBD1. This CDR3 contains 16 residues. Losses at the gene ends were 5 bases for V and 4 bases for J; bases not matched to a gene: 11. Germline CDR1 is SGHTA and CDR2 is FQGTGA.

This chain uses TRBV5-1 with TRBJ2-7; the match to TRBD1 covers 8 bases. The CDR3 has 16 residues. V lost 1 base and J lost 6; bases outside the gene matches: 12. Germline lookup yields CDR1 SGHRS and CDR2 YFSETQ. CDR3 sequence (DNA): TGCGCCAGCAGCTTGTTCGCGACAGGGGAGTTCGGCGAGCAGTACTTC. Residues: CASSLFATGEFGEQYF.

The V and J genes are TRBV10-2 and TRBJ2-3, with TRBD1 matching over 7 bases. The junction had 6 bases not matched to a gene; V was cut back by 8 bases and J by 4 bases. Germline V gene sequence: CDR1 WSHSY, CDR2 SAAADI. The length of the CDR3 is 13 residues. CDR3 in DNA: TGCGCCAGCCGACAGGGAGCATCAGATACGCAGTATTTT. The encoded protein is CASRQGASDTQYF.

The chain couples TRBV5-8 to TRBJ2-2; D gene uncertain. Trimming left V 4 bases short and J 8 bases short, with 6 bases between. The CDR3 has 11 amino acids. The germline CDR1 and CDR2 sequences are SGHTS and YDEGEE. The CDR3 reads CASSPLGELFF. In DNA, the CDR3 is TGTGCCAGCAGCCCGTTGGGGGAGCTGTTTTTT.

The chain is built from TRBV29-1 and TRBJ1-2; D is ambiguous. The germline V gene has CDR1 SQVTM and CDR2 ANQGSEA. Trimming removed 3 bases at V and 6 bases at J, with 8 bases between. The CDR3 loop spans 11 amino acids. The CDR3 loop is CSVDSGNGYTF. The CDR3 DNA sequence: TGCAGCGTTGATTCGGGGAATGGCTACACCTTC.

The rearrangement links TRBV5-6 to TRBJ2-7; 7 nucleotides line up with TRBD1. Germline V CDR1 and CDR2: SGHDT, YYEEEE. The CDR3 length is 16 residues. V trimming: 0 bases; J trimming: 3 bases; junction bases outside the gene matches: 9. CDR3 in DNA: TGTGCCAGCAGCTTGGCCGGGCAGGGGGTAAGCTACGAGCAGTACTTC. It encodes CASSLAGQGVSYEQYF.

This chain uses TRBV5-1 with TRBJ2-1; 15 bases are a match to TRBD2. CDR1 and CDR2 (germline): SGHRS, YFSETQ. The CDR3 is 15 amino acids. Germline trimming cut 4 bases from V and 7 bases from J; bases unmatched to any gene: 3. The CDR3 region is CASSPGLAGGNEQFF. Here the CDR3 DNA reads TGCGCCAGCAGCCCGGGACTAGCGGGAGGTAATGAGCAGTTCTTC.

The J gene is TRBJ2-2, the V gene TRBV7-3, with 11 bases identical to TRBD2. With V trimmed by 4 bases and J by 7 bases, 8 bases remained unmatched. In germline, CDR1 is SGHTA, CDR2 FQGTGA. The CDR3 runs to 16 residues. CDR3 loop: CASSSIAGGPGGELFF. The CDR3 DNA sequence: TGTGCCAGCAGCTCAATAGCGGGAGGGCCTGGCGGGGAGCTGTTTTTT.

The CDR3: CASSSKGAGGDTQYF. The CDR3 region has the DNA TGTGCCAGCAGCTCGAAGGGGGCAGGGGGAGATACGCAGTATTTT. The chain joins TRBV5-4 to TRBJ2-3; 7 positions match TRBD1. The V segment lost 3 bases and the J segment 5 bases; nucleotides outside the gene matches: 9. The CDR3 is made up of 15 amino acids. Germline-derived CDR1 and CDR2 are SGHNT and YYREEE (reference sequence).

The chain recombines TRBV13 with TRBJ2-4; a possible D gene is TRBD2 (5 bases). Germline CDR1 PRHDT, CDR2 FYEKMQ (reference sequence). CDR3 length: 16 amino acids. The V end lost 5 bases, the J end lost 3 bases, and 17 bases lay between the germline ends. CDR3 region: CASSIAWRSGKNIQYF. For the CDR3, the DNA is TGTGCCAGCAGCATAGCGTGGAGATCGGGCAAAAACATTCAGTACTTC.

CDR3: CASSGIETSGGHEQFF. The CDR3 bases are TGCGCCAGCAGCGGGATCGAGACTAGCGGGGGGCATGAGCAGTTCTTC. The V gene is TRBV5-1, the J gene TRBJ2-1, with 13 bases lining up with TRBD2. J was trimmed by 8 bases and V by 4 bases; bases with no gene match: 9. The length of the CDR3 is 16 residues. The germline CDR1 and CDR2 sequences are SGHRS and YFSETQ.

Concerning this clone: A read error may produce the germline difference seen at one junction end. The chain employs TRBV20-1 and TRBJ2-7; D perhaps matches TRBD2 (5 bases). Germline CDR1 and CDR2: DFQATT and SNEGSKA (reference sequence). The CDR3 totals 11 residues. CDR3 bases: TGCAGTGCTAGAGGTACCTCGGGGAACTCCTTC. It codes for CSARGTSGNSF.

This chain joins TRBV7-3 and TRBJ2-6, with no clear D. V lost 5 bases and J lost 0, with 5 bases in between. This CDR3 contains 14 residues. The germline gives CDR1 SGHTA, CDR2 FQGTGA. The CDR3 bases are TGTGCCAGCAGCCCAGGCTCTGGGGCCAACGTCCTGACTTTC. This translates into CASSPGSGANVLTF.